This T cell receptor beta chain was profiled in a study of blood T cell repertoires in COVID-19. Across the study: Donors in the United States, Italy and Spain gave samples during acute or convalescent COVID-19.

As originally analysed: Researchers report that nucleated cell counts were estimated from reference gene primer amplification. Here immunoSEQ multiplex PCR was the method, and the copy in TCRdb shows in-frame clones only, minus some. The D gene and trimming were derived from the DNA, and the V and J assignments and clone size from that table. The sample lists under 250,000 clones; around 81% were seen once. Germline V gene lookup returns CDR1 MDHEN and CDR2 SYDVKM. V was trimmed by 6 bases and J by 12 bases, leaving 18 bases between them. The CDR3 is made up of 13 amino acids. The TCR sequence derives from a woman aged 50 to 60 with acute COVID-19. The chain recombines TRBV28 with TRBJ2-4; D remains unclear. Sample: PBMCs or T cells enriched from blood (not recorded which). CDR3 bases: TGTGCCAGCAGACCAACACAGACGGCCTCTCAGTACTTC. Its protein product is CASRPTQTASQYF. The whole variable domain, filled in from reference TRBV28 and TRBJ2-4, reads DVKVTQSSRYLVKRTGEKVFLECVQDMDHENMFWYRQDPGLGLRLIYFSYDVKMKEKGDIPEGYSVSREKKERFSLILESASTNQTSMYLCASRPTQTASQYFGAGTRLSVL.